The entry that follows covers one TCR beta chain sequence. What antigen it recognizes has not been identified. Per-base qualities were not stored, and no clone one base away is much larger. The method was PCR. Instrument used: Illumina HiSeq 2500. To reduce PCR and sequencing biases, unique molecular identifiers were incorporated into the TCR beta cDNA libraries. Roughly 500,000 cDNA molecules were obtained for every 1 to 10 million input T cells, so each molecule roughly corresponded to one T cell. Patient libraries were prepared and sequenced with the same protocol used for the earlier healthy control dataset. Within a given batch, samples were prepared together, multiplexed and sequenced on the same HiSeq lane. Concerning the study's data processing: Raw barcoded reads were processed with MIGEC, and single-read molecular identifier groups were discarded before consensus assembly and CDR3 extraction. VDJtools was used for post-analysis of the clonotype tables, with diversity normalized by down-sampling every dataset to the smallest sample size. To correct batch-related cross-sample contamination, repertoire overlap clustering matched CDR3 amino acid sequences but not nucleotide sequences. TCRdb's own reprocessing of the public reads used fastp at Q25 and MiXCR and kept productive beta chains. Every distinct CDR3 protein forms one entry, paired with its most common genes and DNA. What appears here as the V and J calls and clone size reflects TCRdb's work, not the paper's. The table for this sample lists 750,000 to 950,000 distinct CDR3 sequences; 53% of them were counted only once. Clones ranked in the top ten supply approximately 4.2% of the sample.

This specimen comes from a study of post-analysis software for immune sequencing data (dated by TCRdb to between 2014 and 2017). Broadly, across the study: Relapsing-remitting, secondary progressive and progressive-relapsing multiple sclerosis were recorded as disease courses, and subtype annotation was lacking for some patients. A subset of samples was prepared in parallel using single-end sample barcoding, then pooled and co-amplified after Illumina adapter ligation. The patient repertoires were set against 10 to 11 previously published healthy control repertoires from donors whose ages ranged from about 6 to 27 years.

To demonstrate the VDJtools post-analysis software, TCR beta repertoires were profiled from the peripheral blood of some 12 young patients with multiple sclerosis. Multiple sclerosis patients were children and adolescents aged roughly 6 to 16 years. Results the study describes overall, beyond this receptor: Normalized Chao1 diversity was significantly lower in multiple sclerosis patients than controls, suggesting substantial peripheral T-cell clonal expansion. The control group was slightly older than the multiple sclerosis patient group. Strong co-clustering of samples prepared in the same batch was shown by direct clustering with F measure, prompting a batch-effect correction. Significantly higher frequencies in patients than in controls were found for several TRBV segments, including TRBV5-6, TRBV5-1 and TRBV20-1.

The germline V gene specifies SGHRS as CDR1 and YFSETQ as CDR2. The CDR3 spans 13 residues, from the cysteine through the phenylalanine. Only the CDR3 DNA stays, 39 bases, in frame from base 1. The junction shows trimming of 4 bases on V and 5 bases on J, and the gene matches do not reach 6 bases of it. The sequenced sample was blood. The chain is assembled from TRBV5-1 and TRBJ2-7, and TRBD1 matches 7 of the central bases. The clonotype comes from a girl aged 5-17 years with multiple sclerosis. The CDR3 region reads CASSPGQADEQYF. The sequenced DNA: TGCGCCAGCAGCCCCGGACAGGCCGACGAGCAGTACTTC.